Each of the 21 T cell receptor beta chains below was sequenced from the same sample in a study of identical twins. TCRdb fed the 5' RACE reads into MiXCR, producing one record per CDR3 protein. The sample lists 1.5 million to 2 million distinct CDR3 sequences; less than 35% were seen once. Sample: cord blood. The receptors were gathered from a newborn girl in good health.

This clonotype was found a few times. At one of its ends the junction is not consistent with the germline gene, which may arise from a read error. The chain recombines TRBV5-1 with TRBJ2-1, with 12 bases fitting TRBD1. The CDR3 totals 15 residues. Germline assignment: CDR1 SGHRS and CDR2 YFSETQ. The DNA of the CDR3 is TGCGCCAGCAGCTCCGGGACAGGGGGCTACGATGAGCAGTTCTTC. It specifies CASSSGTGGYDEQFF.

This clonotype was detected only a few times. The rearrangement links TRBV27 to TRBJ2-7; 7 positions agree with TRBD2. The ends lost 3 bases at V and 6 bases at J; junction bases unmatched: 8. The CDR3 is made up of 14 amino acids. Germline CDR1 and CDR2: MNHEY and SMNVEV (reference sequence). CDR3 sequence reads: CASSLRTSFGEQYF. Written as DNA, the CDR3 is TGTGCCAGCAGTTTGAGGACTAGTTTCGGCGAGCAGTACTTC.

This chain uses TRBV29-1 with TRBJ1-1, with a weak D call TRBD1 (5 bases). V gave up 3 bases and J gave up 2 bases, with 10 bases separating them. Germline lookup yields CDR1 SQVTM and CDR2 ANQGSEA. There are 13 residues in the CDR3. CDR3: CSVDRQTNTEAFF. CDR3 bases: TGCAGCGTTGACAGACAGACCAACACTGAAGCTTTCTTT. The full variable domain, completed using reference TRBV29-1 and TRBJ1-1, is SAVISQKPSRDICQRGTSLTIQCQVDSQVTMMFWYRQQPGQSLTLIATANQGSEATYESGFVIDKFPISRPNLTFSTLTVSNMSPEDSSIYLCSVDRQTNTEAFFGQGTRLTVV.

The genes are TRBV6-2 or TRBV6-3 and TRBJ2-1, with D perhaps assigned TRBD1 or TRBD2 (5 bases each). The V end lost 4 bases, the J end lost 7 bases, and 17 bases lay between the germline ends. The V gene's germline CDR1 is MNHEY and CDR2 SVGEGT. The CDR3 extends over 15 amino acids. CDR3 sequence: CASSSGLGPHNEQFF. For the CDR3, the DNA is TGTGCCAGCAGTTCCGGTTTGGGACCCCATAATGAGCAGTTCTTC.

The CDR3 protein is CASGTGGTPYGYTF. The CDR3 DNA sequence: TGTGCCAGCGGAACAGGGGGCACCCCTTATGGCTACACCTTC. The V call is TRBV27, the J call TRBJ1-2, with TRBD1 matching 9 bases. This CDR3 is built from 14 residues. V lost 8 bases, J lost 5 bases, and 9 bases stayed unmatched. The germline CDR1 and CDR2 sequences are MNHEY and SMNVEV (reference sequence).

This clonotype has only a few counts. The chain has TRBV29-1 and TRBJ1-1; 7 positions agree with TRBD1. This CDR3 comprises 12 residues. V lost 6 bases to trimming and J lost 4 bases; unmatched junction nucleotides: 5. Germline CDR1 is SQVTM and CDR2 is ANQGSEA. CDR3 sequence reads: CSVRRGTTEAFF. CDR3 DNA sequence: TGCAGCGTCCGCAGGGGGACCACTGAAGCTTTCTTT. Combining the CDR3 with reference TRBV29-1 and TRBJ1-1 gives the whole variable domain SAVISQKPSRDICQRGTSLTIQCQVDSQVTMMFWYRQQPGQSLTLIATANQGSEATYESGFVIDKFPISRPNLTFSTLTVSNMSPEDSSIYLCSVRRGTTEAFFGQGTRLTVV.

A few counts support this clonotype. CDR3 DNA sequence: TGTGCCAGCCGACCAGGGAATTACCTTTATGGCTACACCTTC. The encoded protein is CASRPGNYLYGYTF. The rearrangement joins TRBV6-1 to TRBJ1-2, with a tentative D call TRBD1 (5 bases). V was pared by 8 bases and J by 5 bases, with 18 bases between. This CDR3 comprises 14 residues. Germline CDR1 MNHNS, CDR2 SASEGT.

V is TRBV28 and J is TRBJ1-4, with 9 bases fitting TRBD1. CDR1 and CDR2 from the germline V gene are MDHEN and SYDVKM. The CDR3 contains 16 residues. V lost 6 bases, J lost 7 bases, and 12 bases stayed unmatched. For the CDR3, the DNA is TGTGCCAGCAGCCCTGACAGGGGGGAGAGGCGTGAAAAACTGTTTTTT. It encodes CASSPDRGERREKLFF.

The chain is built from TRBV3-1 and TRBJ2-2, with a possible D match to TRBD1 (7 bases). The CDR3 contains 16 residues. With 3 bases removed from V and 4 bases from J, the gap between germline ends came to 15 bases. CDR1 and CDR2 (germline): LGHDT, YNNKEL (reference sequence). This CDR3 reads CASSHGGTDSTGELFF. Written as DNA, the CDR3 is TGTGCCAGCAGCCACGGCGGGACAGACAGCACCGGGGAGCTGTTTTTT.

The chain combines TRBV5-1 with TRBJ1-6, with 9 bases fitting TRBD1. CDR1 is SGHRS, CDR2 YFSETQ, per germline. CDR3 length: 15 residues. After removal of 3 bases from V and 7 bases from J, the junction contained 5 bases not matched to a gene. The CDR3 here is CASSYGTGNNSPLHF. CDR3 nucleotide sequence: TGCGCCAGCAGCTACGGGACAGGGAACAATTCACCCCTCCACTTT.

In its sample, this clonotype was seen a few times. The chain links TRBV24-1 to TRBJ2-6; D not resolved. This CDR3 is 15 amino acids long. V was cut by 1 base and J by 0 bases, with 3 bases left in between. Germline lookup yields CDR1 KGHDR and CDR2 SFDVKD. CDR3 nucleotide sequence: TGTGCCACCAGTGATTTCCCCTCTGGGGCCAACGTCCTGACTTTC. This translates into CATSDFPSGANVLTF.

This chain connects TRBV9 to TRBJ2-3; 8 nucleotides align to TRBD2. There are 17 residues in the CDR3. V gave up 0 bases and J gave up 4 bases; unmatched junction bases: 10. In germline, CDR1 is SGDLS, CDR2 YYNGEE. The DNA for the CDR3 is TGTGCCAGCAGCGTAGATGGCGGGGGGCATTTGGCAGATACGCAGTATTTT. Translating gives CASSVDGGGHLADTQYF. Variable domain in full (rest from reference TRBV9 and TRBJ2-3): DSGVTQTPKHLITATGQRVTLRCSPRSGDLSVYWYQQSLDQGLQFLIQYYNGEERAKGNILERFSAQQFPDLHSELNLSSLELGDSALYFCASSVDGGGHLADTQYFGPGTRLTVL.

V is TRBV19 and J is TRBJ2-1; D is possibly TRBD1 (5 bases). Trimming removed 9 bases from V and 0 bases from J, with 15 bases in between. The CDR3 length is 15 residues. CDR1 is LNHDA and CDR2 is SQIVND in the germline V gene (reference sequence). DNA for the CDR3: TGTGCCAGGAGGCGAACAGGAAGCTCCTACAATGAGCAGTTCTTC. Translated: CARRRTGSSYNEQFF.

This clonotype has more than one count but fewer than ten. The chain has TRBV2 and TRBJ1-2, with TRBD1 matching 7 bases. J lost 6 bases, V lost 2 bases, and 12 bases had no gene match. Germline loops: CDR1 SNHLY, CDR2 FYNNEI. The CDR3 has 16 amino acids. CDR3 nucleotides: TGTGCCAGCAGTGAATCTCTTTCGGGACAGCCCGATGGCTACACCTTC. It encodes CASSESLSGQPDGYTF.

Only a few counts were recorded for this clonotype. V is TRBV28 and J is TRBJ2-5, with 8 bases matching TRBD2. V lost 3 bases to trimming and J lost 5 bases; unmatched junction nucleotides: 5. The V gene's germline CDR1 is MDHEN and CDR2 SYDVKM. There are 14 residues in the CDR3. The CDR3 region has the DNA TGTGCCAGCAGTTTCGGAGCGGGAGATGAGACCCAGTACTTC. As protein: CASSFGAGDETQYF.

This rearrangement joins TRBV10-3 to TRBJ2-4; 12 bases are a match to TRBD2. Judging by the DNA end, TRBJ2-7 fits better; the J call may be wrong. The CDR3 contains 14 residues. CDR1 and CDR2 from the germline V gene are ENHRY and SYGVKD. CDR3 sequence (DNA): TGTGCCATCAGTGGACCGGGACTAGCGGGCGAGCAGTACTTC. Its protein product is CAISGPGLAGEQYF.

CDR3 sequence: CASSLGLRLLTQYF. DNA for the CDR3: TGTGCCAGCAGCTTAGGCCTTCGGCTTCTCACGCAGTATTTT. The chain joins TRBV7-4 to TRBJ2-3; D gene ambiguous. This CDR3 has 14 amino acids. Germline V CDR1 and CDR2: SGHVT, SQSDAQ. Trimming took 1 base from V and 9 from J, leaving 14 bases between them.

The chain joins TRBV7-9 to TRBJ2-2; tentatively, D is TRBD2 (6 bases). Trimming cost V 2 bases and J 0 bases, with 10 bases left between them. The CDR3 has 16 amino acids. The germline CDR1 and CDR2 sequences are SEHNR and FQNEAQ (reference sequence). The CDR3 nucleotides read TGTGCCAGCAGCTTATCGTGGAGGGCGAACACCGGGGAGCTGTTTTTT. Its protein product is CASSLSWRANTGELFF.

The table lists this clonotype with a count of one. The J gene is TRBJ2-4, the V gene TRBV29-1, with TRBD2 matching 11 bases. The CDR3 runs 18 residues. Trimming at V came to 2 bases and at J to 13 bases, leaving 22 bases not matched to a gene. Germline V lookup: CDR1 SQVTM, CDR2 ANQGSEA. The CDR3 DNA reads TGCAGCGTTGAACCCTCCAAACTAGCGGGGGACCTCTACAATGAGCAGTACTTC. This gives the protein CSVEPSKLAGDLYNEQYF.

The gene calls are TRBV5-1 and TRBJ2-1; 10 bases match TRBD2. Germline CDR1 is SGHRS and CDR2 is YFSETQ. The CDR3 runs to 18 residues. Unmatched junction bases numbered 6, after V lost 0 bases and J lost 0 bases. CDR3 bases: TGCGCCAGCAGCTTGGAAGCGGGAGGGCCGTTCTCCTACAATGAGCAGTTCTTC. Its translation: CASSLEAGGPFSYNEQFF.

The chain uses TRBV5-1 and TRBJ1-1, with 9 positions matching TRBD1. CDR1 SGHRS and CDR2 YFSETQ come from the germline V gene. The CDR3 has 12 residues. After removal of 4 bases from V and 11 bases from J, the junction contained 6 bases not matched to a gene. The CDR3 DNA sequence: TGCGCCAGCAGCGGAACAGGGGGCTGGGCTTTCTTT. As protein: CASSGTGGWAFF.